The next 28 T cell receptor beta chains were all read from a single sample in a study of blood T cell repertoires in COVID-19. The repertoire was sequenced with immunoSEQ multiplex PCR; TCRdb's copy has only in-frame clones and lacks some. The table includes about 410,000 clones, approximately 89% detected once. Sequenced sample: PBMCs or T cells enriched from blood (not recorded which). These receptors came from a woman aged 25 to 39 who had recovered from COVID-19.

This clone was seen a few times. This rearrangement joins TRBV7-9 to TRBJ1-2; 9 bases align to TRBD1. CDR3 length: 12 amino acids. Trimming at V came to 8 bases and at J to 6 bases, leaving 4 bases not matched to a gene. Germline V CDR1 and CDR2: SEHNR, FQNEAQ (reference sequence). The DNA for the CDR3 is TGTGCCAGCCCGGACAGGGGAAATGGCTACACCTTC. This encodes CASPDRGNGYTF.

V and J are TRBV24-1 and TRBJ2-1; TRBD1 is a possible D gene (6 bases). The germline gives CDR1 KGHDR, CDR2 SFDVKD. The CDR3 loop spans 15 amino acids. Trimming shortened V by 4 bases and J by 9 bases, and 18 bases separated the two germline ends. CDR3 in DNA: TGTGCCACCAGTGAGCCTCGGACAGCCGTCGGTGAGCAGTTCTTC. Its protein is CATSEPRTAVGEQFF.

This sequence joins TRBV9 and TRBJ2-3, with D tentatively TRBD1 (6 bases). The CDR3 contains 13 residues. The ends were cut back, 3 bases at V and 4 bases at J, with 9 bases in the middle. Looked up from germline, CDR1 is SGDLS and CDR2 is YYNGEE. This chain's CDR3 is CASSGGLADTQYF. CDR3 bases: TGTGCCAGCAGCGGGGGGCTGGCAGATACGCAGTATTTT.

CDR3 protein: CASGLTGRAEAFF. The CDR3 DNA follows: TGTGCCAGCGGACTAACAGGGAGGGCTGAAGCTTTCTTT. The genes are TRBV11-2 and TRBJ1-1; tentative D call: TRBD1 (6 bases). The CDR3 covers 13 residues. In germline, CDR1 is SGHAT, CDR2 FQNNGV. V shed 8 bases and J shed 6 bases, with 16 bases lying between them.

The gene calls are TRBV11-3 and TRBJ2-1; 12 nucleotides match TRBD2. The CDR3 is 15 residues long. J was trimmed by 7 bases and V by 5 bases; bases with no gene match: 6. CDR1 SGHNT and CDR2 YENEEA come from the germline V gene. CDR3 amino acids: CASSLTSGSINEQFF. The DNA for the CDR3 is TGTGCCAGCAGCCTGACTAGCGGGAGCATTAATGAGCAGTTCTTC.

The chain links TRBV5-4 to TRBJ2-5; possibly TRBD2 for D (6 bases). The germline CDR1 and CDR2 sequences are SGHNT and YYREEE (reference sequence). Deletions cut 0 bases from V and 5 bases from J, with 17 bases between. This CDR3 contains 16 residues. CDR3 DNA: TGTGCCAGCAGCTTGGACCTAGCGATTAGTCAGGAGACCCAGTACTTC. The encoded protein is CASSLDLAISQETQYF.

CDR3 coding DNA: TGTGCCAGCAGCGTAGCTACGGGGGAGACCCAGTACTTC. This sequence encodes CASSVATGETQYF. The rearrangement uses TRBV9 and TRBJ2-5, with D possibly TRBD2 on 5 matching bases. The V and J ends lost 0 bases and 5 bases respectively, with 8 bases between them. CDR3 length equals 13 residues. Germline V gene sequence: CDR1 SGDLS, CDR2 YYNGEE.

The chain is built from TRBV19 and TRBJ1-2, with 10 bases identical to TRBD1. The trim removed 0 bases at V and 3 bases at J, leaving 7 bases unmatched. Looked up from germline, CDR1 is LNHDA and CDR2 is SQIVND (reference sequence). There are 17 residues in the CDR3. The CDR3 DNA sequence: TGTGCCAGTAGTATAGAGGGAATGACAGGGGGCGACTATGGCTACACCTTC. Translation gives CASSIEGMTGGDYGYTF.

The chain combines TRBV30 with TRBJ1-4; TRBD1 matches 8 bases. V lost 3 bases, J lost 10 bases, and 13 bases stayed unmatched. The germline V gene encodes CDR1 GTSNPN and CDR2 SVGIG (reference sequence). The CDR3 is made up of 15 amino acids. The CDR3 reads CAWSPTGHRGGKLFF. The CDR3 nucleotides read TGTGCCTGGAGCCCCACGGGGCACAGGGGGGGAAAACTGTTTTTT.

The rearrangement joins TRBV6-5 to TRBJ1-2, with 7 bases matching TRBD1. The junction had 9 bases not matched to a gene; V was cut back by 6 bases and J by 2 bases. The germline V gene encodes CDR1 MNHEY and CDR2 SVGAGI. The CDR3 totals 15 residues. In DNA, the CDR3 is TGTGCCAGCAGGATAATAACGGGACAGAACTATGGCTACACCTTC. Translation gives CASRIITGQNYGYTF.

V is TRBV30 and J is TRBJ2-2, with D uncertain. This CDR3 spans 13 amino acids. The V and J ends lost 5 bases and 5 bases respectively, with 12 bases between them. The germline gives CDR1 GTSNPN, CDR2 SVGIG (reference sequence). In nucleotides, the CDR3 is TGTGCCTGGTCGATAGTTATTACCGGGGAGCTGTTTTTT. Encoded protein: CAWSIVITGELFF.

Written as DNA, the CDR3 is TGTGCCAGCAGTGTACCAGATTCACCCCTCCACTTT. Protein sequence: CASSVPDSPLHF. The chain is built from TRBV9 and TRBJ1-6; D remains ambiguous. Germline CDR1 SGDLS, CDR2 YYNGEE. V was trimmed by 5 bases and J by 8 bases, leaving 8 bases between them. The CDR3 spans 12 residues.

CDR3 bases: TGTGCCTGGAGTCGTCGGGACTTTCAAGAGACCCAGTACTTC. It yields the protein CAWSRRDFQETQYF. This rearrangement joins TRBV30 to TRBJ2-5, with a weak D call TRBD2 (6 bases). In germline, CDR1 is GTSNPN, CDR2 SVGIG (reference sequence). CDR3 length equals 14 residues. Trimming stripped 2 bases from V and 2 bases from J, with 12 bases between.

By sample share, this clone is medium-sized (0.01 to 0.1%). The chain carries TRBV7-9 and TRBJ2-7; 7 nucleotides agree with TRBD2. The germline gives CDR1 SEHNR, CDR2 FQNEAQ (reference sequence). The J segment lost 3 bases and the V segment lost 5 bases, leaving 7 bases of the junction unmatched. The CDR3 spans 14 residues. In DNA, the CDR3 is TGTGCCAGCAGCCAAGCGGGGAGCAACTACGAGCAGTACTTC. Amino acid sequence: CASSQAGSNYEQYF.

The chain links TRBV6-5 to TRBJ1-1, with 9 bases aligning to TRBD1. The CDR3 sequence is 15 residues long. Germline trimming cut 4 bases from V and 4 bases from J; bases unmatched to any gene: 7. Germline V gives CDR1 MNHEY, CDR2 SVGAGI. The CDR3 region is CASSSTTGGATEAFF. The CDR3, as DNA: TGTGCCAGCAGTTCCACGACAGGGGGGGCCACTGAAGCTTTCTTT.

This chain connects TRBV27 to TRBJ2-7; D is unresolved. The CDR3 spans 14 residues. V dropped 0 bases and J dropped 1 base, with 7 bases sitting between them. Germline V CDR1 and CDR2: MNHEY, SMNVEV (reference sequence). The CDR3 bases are TGTGCCAGCAGTTTATCGAAACAGTCCTACGAGCAGTACTTC. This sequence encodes CASSLSKQSYEQYF.

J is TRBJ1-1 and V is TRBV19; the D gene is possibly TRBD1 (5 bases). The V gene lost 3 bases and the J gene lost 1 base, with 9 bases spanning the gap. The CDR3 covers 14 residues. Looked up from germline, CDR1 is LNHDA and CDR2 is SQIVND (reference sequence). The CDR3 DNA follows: TGTGCCAGTAGTATGTGGGGCGAGAACACTGAAGCTTTCTTT. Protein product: CASSMWGENTEAFF.

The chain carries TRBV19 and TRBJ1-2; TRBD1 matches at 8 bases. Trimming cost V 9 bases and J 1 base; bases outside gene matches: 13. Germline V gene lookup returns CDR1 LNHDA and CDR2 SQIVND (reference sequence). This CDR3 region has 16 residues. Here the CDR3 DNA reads TGTGCCAGCGGGGGGACAGGCGGACGAAGTAACTATGGCTACACCTTC. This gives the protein CASGGTGGRSNYGYTF.

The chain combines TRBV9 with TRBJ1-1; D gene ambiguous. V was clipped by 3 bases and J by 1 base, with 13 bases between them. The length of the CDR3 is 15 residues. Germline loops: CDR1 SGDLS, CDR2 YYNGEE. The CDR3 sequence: CASSGVAAENTEAFF. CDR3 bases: TGTGCCAGCAGCGGTGTTGCGGCGGAGAACACTGAAGCTTTCTTT.

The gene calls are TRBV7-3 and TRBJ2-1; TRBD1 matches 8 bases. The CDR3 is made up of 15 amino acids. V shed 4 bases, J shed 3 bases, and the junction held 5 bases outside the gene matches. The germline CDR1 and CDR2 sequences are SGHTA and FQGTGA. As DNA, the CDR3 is TGTGCCAGCAGCTCACAGGGGGGCAACTACAATGAGCAGTTCTTC. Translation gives CASSSQGGNYNEQFF.

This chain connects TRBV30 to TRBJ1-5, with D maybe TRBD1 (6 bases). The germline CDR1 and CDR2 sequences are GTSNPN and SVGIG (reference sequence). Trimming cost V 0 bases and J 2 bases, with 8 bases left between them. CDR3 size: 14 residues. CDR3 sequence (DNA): TGTGCCTGGAGTGTGGACAGAGGCAATCAGCCCCAGCATTTT. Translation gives CAWSVDRGNQPQHF.

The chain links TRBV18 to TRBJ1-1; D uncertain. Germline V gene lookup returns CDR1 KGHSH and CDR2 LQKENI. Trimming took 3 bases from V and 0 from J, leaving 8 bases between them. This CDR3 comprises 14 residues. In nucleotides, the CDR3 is TGTGCCAGCTCACCCGGGGTGGTGAACACTGAAGCTTTCTTT. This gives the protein CASSPGVVNTEAFF.

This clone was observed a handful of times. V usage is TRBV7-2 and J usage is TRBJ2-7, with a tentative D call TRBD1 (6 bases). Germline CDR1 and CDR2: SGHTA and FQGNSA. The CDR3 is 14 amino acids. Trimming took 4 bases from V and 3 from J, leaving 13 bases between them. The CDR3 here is CASSYALGGYEQYF. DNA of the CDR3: TGTGCCAGCAGCTACGCATTAGGGGGCTACGAGCAGTACTTC.

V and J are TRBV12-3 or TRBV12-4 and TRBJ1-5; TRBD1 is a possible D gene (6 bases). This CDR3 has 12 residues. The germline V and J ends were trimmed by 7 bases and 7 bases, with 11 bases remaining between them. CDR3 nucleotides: TGTGCCAGCAACTATGGACAGCAGCCCCAGCATTTT. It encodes CASNYGQQPQHF.

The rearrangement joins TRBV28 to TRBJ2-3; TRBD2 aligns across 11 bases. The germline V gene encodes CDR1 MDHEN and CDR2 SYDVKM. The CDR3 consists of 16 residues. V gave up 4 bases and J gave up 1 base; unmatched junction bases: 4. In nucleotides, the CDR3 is TGTGCCAGCAGTTCACTAGCGGGAGAGGGCACAGATACGCAGTATTTT. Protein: CASSSLAGEGTDTQYF.

CDR3 region: CASSSGLAGGVGTDTQYF. The CDR3 DNA reads as TGCGCCAGCAGCTCAGGACTAGCGGGAGGCGTAGGTACAGATACGCAGTATTTT. This chain joins TRBV5-1 and TRBJ2-3; 14 positions agree with TRBD2. With 3 bases clipped from V and 3 bases from J, the junction kept 9 bases outside the gene matches. Germline CDR1 and CDR2: SGHRS and YFSETQ. The CDR3 covers 18 residues.

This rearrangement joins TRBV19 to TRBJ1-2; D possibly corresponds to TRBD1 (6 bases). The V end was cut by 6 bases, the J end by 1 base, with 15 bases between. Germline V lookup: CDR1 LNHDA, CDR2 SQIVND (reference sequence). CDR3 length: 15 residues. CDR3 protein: CASSGRQAHNYGYTF. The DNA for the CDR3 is TGTGCCAGTAGCGGGCGACAGGCCCATAACTATGGCTACACCTTC.

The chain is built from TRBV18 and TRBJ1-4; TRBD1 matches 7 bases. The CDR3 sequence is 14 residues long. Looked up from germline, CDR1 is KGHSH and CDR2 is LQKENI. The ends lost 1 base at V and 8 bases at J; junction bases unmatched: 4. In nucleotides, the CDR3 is TGTGCCAGCTCACCACAGGGGGCGCAAGAAAAACTGTTTTTT. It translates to CASSPQGAQEKLFF.